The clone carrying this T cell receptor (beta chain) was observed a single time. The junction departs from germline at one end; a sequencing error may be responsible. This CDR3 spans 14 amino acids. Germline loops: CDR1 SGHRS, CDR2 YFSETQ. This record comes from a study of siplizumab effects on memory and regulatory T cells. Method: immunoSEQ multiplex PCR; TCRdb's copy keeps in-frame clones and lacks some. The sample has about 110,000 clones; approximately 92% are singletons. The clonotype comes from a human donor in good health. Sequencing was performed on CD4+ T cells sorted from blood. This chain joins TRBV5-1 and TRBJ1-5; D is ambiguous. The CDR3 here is CASSLEGSDQPQHF. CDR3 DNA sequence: TGCGCCAGCAGCTTGGAGGGTAGCGATCAGCCCCAGCATTTT. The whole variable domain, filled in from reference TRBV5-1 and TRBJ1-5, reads KAGVTQTPRYLIKTRGQQVTLSCSPISGHRSVSWYQQTPGQGLQFLFEYFSETQRNKGNFPGRFSGRQFSNSRSEMNVSTLELGDSALYLCASSLEGSDQPQHFGDGTRLSIL.